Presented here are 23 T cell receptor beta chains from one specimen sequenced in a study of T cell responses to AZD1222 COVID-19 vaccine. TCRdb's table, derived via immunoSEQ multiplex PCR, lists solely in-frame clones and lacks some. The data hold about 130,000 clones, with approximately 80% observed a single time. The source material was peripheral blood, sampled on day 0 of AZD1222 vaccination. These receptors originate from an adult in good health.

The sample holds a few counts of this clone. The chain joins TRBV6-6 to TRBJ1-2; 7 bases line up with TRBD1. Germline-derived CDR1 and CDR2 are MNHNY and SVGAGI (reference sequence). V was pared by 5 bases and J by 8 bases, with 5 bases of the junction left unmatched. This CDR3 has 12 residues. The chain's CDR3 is CASSPGTVGYTF. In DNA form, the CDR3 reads TGTGCCAGCAGTCCGGGGACAGTAGGCTACACCTTC.

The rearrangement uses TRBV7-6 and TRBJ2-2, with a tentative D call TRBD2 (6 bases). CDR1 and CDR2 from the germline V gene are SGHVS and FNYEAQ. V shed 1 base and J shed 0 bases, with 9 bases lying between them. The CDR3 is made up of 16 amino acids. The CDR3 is CASSLVGTPNTGELFF. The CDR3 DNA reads TGTGCCAGCAGCTTAGTGGGGACTCCGAACACCGGGGAGCTGTTTTTT.

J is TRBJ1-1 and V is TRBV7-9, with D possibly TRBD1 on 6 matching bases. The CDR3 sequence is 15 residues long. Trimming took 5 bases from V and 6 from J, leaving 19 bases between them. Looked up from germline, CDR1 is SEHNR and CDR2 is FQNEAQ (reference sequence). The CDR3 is CASSLPSGVSPEAFF. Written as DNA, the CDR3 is TGTGCCAGCAGCCTTCCCTCAGGGGTGAGCCCTGAAGCTTTCTTT.

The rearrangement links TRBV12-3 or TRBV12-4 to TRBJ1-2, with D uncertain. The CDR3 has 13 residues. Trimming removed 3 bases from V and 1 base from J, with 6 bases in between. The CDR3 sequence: CASSLGSNYGYTF. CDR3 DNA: TGTGCCAGCAGTTTGGGCAGTAACTATGGCTACACCTTC.

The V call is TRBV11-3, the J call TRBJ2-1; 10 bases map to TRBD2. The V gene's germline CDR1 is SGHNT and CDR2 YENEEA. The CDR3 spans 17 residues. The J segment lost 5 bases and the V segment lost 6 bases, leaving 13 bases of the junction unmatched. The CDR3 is CASSFIKRGGRDNEQFF. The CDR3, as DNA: TGTGCCAGCAGTTTCATTAAGCGGGGGGGCCGCGACAATGAGCAGTTCTTC.

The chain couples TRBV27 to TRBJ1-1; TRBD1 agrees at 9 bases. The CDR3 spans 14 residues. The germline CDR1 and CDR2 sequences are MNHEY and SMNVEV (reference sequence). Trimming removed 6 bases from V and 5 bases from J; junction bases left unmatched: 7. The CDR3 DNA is TGTGCCAGCAGCCCAAGGGACAGGGTGACTGAAGCTTTCTTT. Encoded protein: CASSPRDRVTEAFF.

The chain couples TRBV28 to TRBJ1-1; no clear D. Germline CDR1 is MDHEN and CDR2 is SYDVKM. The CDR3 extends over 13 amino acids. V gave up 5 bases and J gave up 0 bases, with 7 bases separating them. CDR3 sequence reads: CASSPDMNTEAFF. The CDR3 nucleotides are TGTGCCAGCAGTCCTGACATGAACACTGAAGCTTTCTTT.

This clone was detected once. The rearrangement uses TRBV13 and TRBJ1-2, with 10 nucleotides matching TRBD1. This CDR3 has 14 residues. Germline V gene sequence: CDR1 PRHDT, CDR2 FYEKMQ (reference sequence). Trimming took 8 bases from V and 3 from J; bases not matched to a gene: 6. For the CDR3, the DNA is TGTGCCAGCCAAGACAGGGGGCGTCACTATGGCTACACCTTC. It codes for CASQDRGRHYGYTF.

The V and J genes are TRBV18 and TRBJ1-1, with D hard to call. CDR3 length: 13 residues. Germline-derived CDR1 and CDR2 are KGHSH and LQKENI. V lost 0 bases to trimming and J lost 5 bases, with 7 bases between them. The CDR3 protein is CASSPPTRTEAFF. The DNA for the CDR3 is TGTGCCAGCTCACCACCAACCAGAACTGAAGCTTTCTTT.

The CDR3 DNA reads as TGTGCCTGGAGTCTCTCTGGAAACACCATATATTTT. Encoded protein: CAWSLSGNTIYF. The chain employs TRBV30 and TRBJ1-3; the D is unclear. CDR1 is GTSNPN, CDR2 SVGIG, per germline (reference sequence). V gave up 2 bases and J gave up 0 bases, with 2 bases separating them. The CDR3 is made up of 12 amino acids.

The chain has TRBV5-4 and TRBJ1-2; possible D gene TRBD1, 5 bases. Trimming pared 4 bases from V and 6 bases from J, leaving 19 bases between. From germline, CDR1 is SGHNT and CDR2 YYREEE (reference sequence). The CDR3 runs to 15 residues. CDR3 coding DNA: TGTGCCAGCAGCCCCCTTGGGAGGGGAGGGGATGGCTACACCTTC. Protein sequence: CASSPLGRGGDGYTF.

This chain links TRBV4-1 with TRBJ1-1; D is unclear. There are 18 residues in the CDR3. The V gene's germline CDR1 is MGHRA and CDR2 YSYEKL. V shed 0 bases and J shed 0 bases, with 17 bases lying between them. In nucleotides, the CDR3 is TGCGCCAGCAGCCAAGAAGTACCAGTAGGGTTCATGAACACTGAAGCTTTCTTT. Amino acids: CASSQEVPVGFMNTEAFF.

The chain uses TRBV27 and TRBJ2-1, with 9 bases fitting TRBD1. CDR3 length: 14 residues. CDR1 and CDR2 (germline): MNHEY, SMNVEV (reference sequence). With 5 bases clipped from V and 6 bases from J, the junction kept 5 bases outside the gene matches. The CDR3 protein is CASSMDRGGNEQFF. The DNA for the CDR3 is TGTGCCAGCAGTATGGACAGGGGAGGCAATGAGCAGTTCTTC.

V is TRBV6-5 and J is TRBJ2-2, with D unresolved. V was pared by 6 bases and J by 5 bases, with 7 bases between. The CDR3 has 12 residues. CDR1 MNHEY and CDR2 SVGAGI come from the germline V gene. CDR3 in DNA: TGTGCCAGCAGCCTTAGGACCGGGGAGCTGTTTTTT. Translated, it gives CASSLRTGELFF.

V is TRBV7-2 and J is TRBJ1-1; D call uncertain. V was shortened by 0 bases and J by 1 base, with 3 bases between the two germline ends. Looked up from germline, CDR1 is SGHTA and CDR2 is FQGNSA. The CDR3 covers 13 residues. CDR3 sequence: CASSLAKNTEAFF. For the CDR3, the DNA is TGTGCCAGCAGCTTAGCGAAGAACACTGAAGCTTTCTTT.

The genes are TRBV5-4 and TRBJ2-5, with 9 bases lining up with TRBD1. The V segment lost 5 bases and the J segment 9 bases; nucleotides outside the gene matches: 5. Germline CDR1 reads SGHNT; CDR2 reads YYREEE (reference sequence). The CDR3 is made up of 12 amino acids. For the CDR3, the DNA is TGTGCCAGCAGTAGACAGGGGGAGGCCCAGTACTTC. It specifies CASSRQGEAQYF.

In DNA, the CDR3 is TGTGCCTGGAGTGTCCAGGTCCCTCGGGAAAAACTGTTTTTT. Encoded protein: CAWSVQVPREKLFF. The chain uses TRBV30 and TRBJ1-4; no clear D gene. The CDR3 spans 14 residues. Germline loops: CDR1 GTSNPN, CDR2 SVGIG (reference sequence). Trimming left V 0 bases short and J 8 bases short, with 13 bases between. The full variable domain, with the rest looked up from reference TRBV30 and TRBJ1-4, is SQTIHQWPATLVQPVGSPLSLECTVEGTSNPNLYWYRQAAGRGLQLLFYSVGIGQISSEVPQNLSASRPQDRQFILSSKKLLLSDSGFYLCAWSVQVPREKLFFGSGTQLSVL.

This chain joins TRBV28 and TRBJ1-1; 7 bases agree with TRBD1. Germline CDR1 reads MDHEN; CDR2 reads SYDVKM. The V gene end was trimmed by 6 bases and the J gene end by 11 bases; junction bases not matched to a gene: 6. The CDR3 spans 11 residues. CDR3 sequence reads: CASRLTGVAFF. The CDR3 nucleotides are TGTGCCAGCAGGCTTACAGGGGTTGCTTTCTTT.

The CDR3 is CASGPLGQFRGNTIYF. In DNA form, the CDR3 reads TGTGCCAGCGGCCCTCTTGGACAGTTTAGAGGAAACACCATATATTTT. The V and J genes are TRBV28 and TRBJ1-3; weak D call: TRBD1 (6 bases). Germline V gene sequence: CDR1 MDHEN, CDR2 SYDVKM. V lost 8 bases, J lost 4 bases, and 21 bases lay in between. CDR3 length equals 16 residues.

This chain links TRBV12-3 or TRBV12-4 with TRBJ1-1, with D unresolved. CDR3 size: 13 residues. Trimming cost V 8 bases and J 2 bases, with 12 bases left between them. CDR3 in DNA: TGTGCCAGCGGAGGACCGGGAAACACTGAAGCTTTCTTT. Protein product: CASGGPGNTEAFF.

The CDR3 spells CASGLGGTGKKQYF. CDR3 nucleotides: TGTGCTAGTGGTTTGGGTGGGACAGGGAAAAAGCAGTACTTC. The genes are TRBV12-5 and TRBJ2-7; 9 bases agree with TRBD1. Germline trimming cut 1 base from V and 8 bases from J; bases unmatched to any gene: 6. Germline V gene lookup returns CDR1 LGHNT and CDR2 FRNRAP. The CDR3 runs to 14 residues.

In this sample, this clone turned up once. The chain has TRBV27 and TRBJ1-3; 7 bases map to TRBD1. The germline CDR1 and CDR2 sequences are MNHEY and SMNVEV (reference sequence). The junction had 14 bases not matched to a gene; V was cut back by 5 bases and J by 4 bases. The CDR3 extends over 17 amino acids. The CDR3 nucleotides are TGTGCCAGCAGTAGGGCCCCGACAGGGCTTTCAGGAAACACCATATATTTT. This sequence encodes CASSRAPTGLSGNTIYF.

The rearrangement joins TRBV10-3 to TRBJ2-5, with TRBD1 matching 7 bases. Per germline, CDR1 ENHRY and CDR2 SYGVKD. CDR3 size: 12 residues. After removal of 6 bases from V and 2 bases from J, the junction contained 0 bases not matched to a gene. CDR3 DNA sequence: TGTGCCATCAGCAGGGGGCAAGAGACCCAGTACTTC. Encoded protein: CAISRGQETQYF.